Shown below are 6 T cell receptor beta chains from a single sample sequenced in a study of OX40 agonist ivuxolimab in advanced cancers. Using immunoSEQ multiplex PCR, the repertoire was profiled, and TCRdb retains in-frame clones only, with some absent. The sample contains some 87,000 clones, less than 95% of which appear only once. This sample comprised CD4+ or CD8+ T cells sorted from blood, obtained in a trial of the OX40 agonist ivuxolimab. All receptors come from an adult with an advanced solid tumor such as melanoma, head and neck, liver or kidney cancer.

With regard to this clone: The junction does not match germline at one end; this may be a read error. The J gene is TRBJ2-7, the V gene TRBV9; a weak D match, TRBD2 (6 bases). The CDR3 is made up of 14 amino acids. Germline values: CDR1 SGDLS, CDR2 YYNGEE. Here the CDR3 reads CASTVWGVHYEQYF. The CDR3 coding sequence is TGTGCCAGCACCGTATGGGGGGTCCACTACGAGCAGTACTTC.

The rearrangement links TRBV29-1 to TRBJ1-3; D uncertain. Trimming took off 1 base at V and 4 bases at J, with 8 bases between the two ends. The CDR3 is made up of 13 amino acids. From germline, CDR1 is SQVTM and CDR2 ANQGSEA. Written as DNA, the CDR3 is TGCAGCGTTGAAGGGTCCGGGGGAAACACCATATATTTT. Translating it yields CSVEGSGGNTIYF. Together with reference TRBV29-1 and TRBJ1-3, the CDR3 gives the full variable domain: SAVISQKPSRDICQRGTSLTIQCQVDSQVTMMFWYRQQPGQSLTLIATANQGSEATYESGFVIDKFPISRPNLTFSTLTVSNMSPEDSSIYLCSVEGSGGNTIYFGEGSWLTVV.

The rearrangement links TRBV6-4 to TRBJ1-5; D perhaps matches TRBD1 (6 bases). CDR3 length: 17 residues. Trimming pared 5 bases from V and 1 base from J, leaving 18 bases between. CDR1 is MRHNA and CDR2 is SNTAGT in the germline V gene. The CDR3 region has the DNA TGTGCCAGCAGTAGCCCGACAGGCGATAGGAGCAATCAGCCCCAGCATTTT. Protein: CASSSPTGDRSNQPQHF.

CDR3 coding DNA: TGTGCCAGCAGCCGTACCATGGAGACACTTGGCTACACCTTC. Translating it yields CASSRTMETLGYTF. The V gene is TRBV14, the J gene TRBJ1-2; D not resolved. The germline V gene has CDR1 SGHDN and CDR2 FVKESK. V was clipped by 4 bases and J by 7 bases, with 16 bases between them. CDR3 length: 14 residues.

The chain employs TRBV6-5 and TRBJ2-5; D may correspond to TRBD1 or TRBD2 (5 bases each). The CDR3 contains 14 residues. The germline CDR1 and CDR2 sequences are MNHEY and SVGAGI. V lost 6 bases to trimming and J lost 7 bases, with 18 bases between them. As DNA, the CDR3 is TGTGCCAGCAGCCTATTGAGGGGAAGGGGGACCCAGTACTTC. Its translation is CASSLLRGRGTQYF.

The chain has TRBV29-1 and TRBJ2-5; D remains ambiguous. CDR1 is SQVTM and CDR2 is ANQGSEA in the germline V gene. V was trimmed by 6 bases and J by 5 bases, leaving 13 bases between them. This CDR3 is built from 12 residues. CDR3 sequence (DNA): TGCAGCGTCGACCCCCACCGGGAGACCCAGTACTTC. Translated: CSVDPHRETQYF.